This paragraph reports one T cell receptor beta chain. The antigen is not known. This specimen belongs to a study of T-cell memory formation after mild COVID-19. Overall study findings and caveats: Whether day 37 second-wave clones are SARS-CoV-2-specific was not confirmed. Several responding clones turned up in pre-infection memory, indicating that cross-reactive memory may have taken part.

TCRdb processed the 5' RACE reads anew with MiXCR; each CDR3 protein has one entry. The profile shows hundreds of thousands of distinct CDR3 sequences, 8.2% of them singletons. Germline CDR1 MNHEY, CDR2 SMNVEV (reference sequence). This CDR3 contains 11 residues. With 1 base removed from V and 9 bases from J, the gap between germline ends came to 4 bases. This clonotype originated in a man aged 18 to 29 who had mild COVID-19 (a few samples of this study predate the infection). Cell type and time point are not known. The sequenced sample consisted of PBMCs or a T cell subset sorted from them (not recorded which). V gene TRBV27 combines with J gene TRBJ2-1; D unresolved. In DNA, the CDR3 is TGTGCCAGCAGTTTATATGGTGAGCAGTTCTTC. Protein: CASSLYGEQFF.